The 18 T cell receptor beta chains below come from one sample, sequenced in a study of T cell changes during pregnancy in multiple sclerosis. Measured with immunoSEQ multiplex PCR; TCRdb has only the in-frame clones, and not every one. The sample records fewer than 60,000 clones, approximately 90% being singletons. Here the sequenced sample was peripheral blood, taken in the second trimester of pregnancy. These receptor sequences come from a female donor with multiple sclerosis, enrolled in a pregnancy study.

The V gene is TRBV5-1, the J gene TRBJ1-1; TRBD1 might be the D (5 bases). Trimming cost V 3 bases and J 4 bases, with 13 bases left between them. The CDR3 consists of 14 residues. Looked up from germline, CDR1 is SGHRS and CDR2 is YFSETQ. The CDR3, as DNA: TGCGCCAGCAGCTCCATCCTTGGGGCCACTGAAGCTTTCTTT. Translation gives CASSSILGATEAFF.

The chain has TRBV2 and TRBJ2-7; 10 bases map to TRBD1. The CDR3 contains 14 residues. V lost 6 bases to trimming and J lost 12 bases; unmatched junction nucleotides: 14. Germline V gene data show CDR1 as SNHLY and CDR2 as FYNNEI. DNA of the CDR3: TGTGCCAGCAGCCCTCAGACAGGGGGCGGGAGATGGTACTTC. The encoded protein is CASSPQTGGGRWYF.

The chain couples TRBV30 to TRBJ2-2; D not resolved. This CDR3 spans 13 amino acids. Trimming cost V 1 base and J 6 bases, with 9 bases left between them. CDR1 and CDR2 (germline): GTSNPN, SVGIG (reference sequence). The CDR3: CAWSAVVSGELFF. CDR3 DNA: TGTGCCTGGAGTGCAGTTGTATCCGGGGAGCTGTTTTTT.

V usage is TRBV6-5 and J usage is TRBJ2-7, with 8 bases identical to TRBD2. J gave up 4 bases and V 6 bases, and 8 bases lay outside the gene matches. The CDR3 length is 14 residues. Germline lookup yields CDR1 MNHEY and CDR2 SVGAGI. Here the CDR3 reads CASSPGGPLYEQYF. In DNA, the CDR3 is TGTGCCAGCAGCCCGGGGGGGCCTTTATACGAGCAGTACTTC.

The gene calls are TRBV13 and TRBJ1-2; no definite D call. Per the germline V gene, CDR1 is PRHDT and CDR2 is FYEKMQ (reference sequence). The CDR3 is 15 residues long. V gave up 2 bases and J gave up 5 bases, with 15 bases separating them. Here the CDR3 DNA reads TGTGCCAGCAGCTTAAGGCCAGGAGGAACATATGGCTACACCTTC. Its protein product is CASSLRPGGTYGYTF.

The V call is TRBV11-3, the J call TRBJ1-1; D not certain. V was clipped by 2 bases and J by 6 bases, with 10 bases between them. Per germline, CDR1 SGHNT and CDR2 YENEEA. This CDR3 is built from 13 residues. The CDR3 bases are TGTGCCAGCAGCTTAACGGGAGCCGCTGAAGCTTTCTTT. Residues: CASSLTGAAEAFF.

The chain is built from TRBV10-3 and TRBJ1-2; D is uncertain. CDR1 ENHRY and CDR2 SYGVKD come from the germline V gene. V was clipped by 11 bases and J by 1 base, with 11 bases between them. This CDR3 spans 12 amino acids. Here the CDR3 DNA reads TGTGCCCTAAAAACAGATAACTATGGCTACACCTTC. It specifies CALKTDNYGYTF.

The rearrangement joins TRBV2 to TRBJ2-3, with a possible D match to TRBD1 (8 bases). V lost 6 bases, J lost 3 bases, and 16 bases lay in between. The CDR3 totals 15 residues. Germline assignment: CDR1 SNHLY and CDR2 FYNNEI. The CDR3 is CASSADRGGTDTQYF. CDR3 nucleotide sequence: TGTGCCAGCAGCGCCGACAGGGGAGGGACAGATACGCAGTATTTT.

The V gene is TRBV5-6, the J gene TRBJ1-2, with D hard to call. The length of the CDR3 is 14 residues. In germline, CDR1 is SGHDT, CDR2 YYEEEE. V lost 0 bases to trimming and J lost 8 bases, with 14 bases between them. For the CDR3, the DNA is TGTGCCAGCAGCTTGGCCCTGGGCCGAGAGGGCTACACCTTC. It codes for CASSLALGREGYTF. The variable domain in full, completed from reference TRBV5-6 and TRBJ1-2, reads DAGVTQSPTHLIKTRGQQVTLRCSPKSGHDTVSWYQQALGQGPQFIFQYYEEEERQRGNFPDRFSGHQFPNYSSELNVNALLLGDSALYLCASSLALGREGYTFGSGTRLTVV.

The chain carries TRBV28 and TRBJ1-1, with D perhaps matching TRBD1 (5 bases). V was pared by 3 bases and J by 1 base, with 12 bases between. Germline lookup yields CDR1 MDHEN and CDR2 SYDVKM. This CDR3 is built from 15 residues. The CDR3 is CASSLWGRTNTEAFF. The DNA of the CDR3 is TGTGCCAGCAGTTTGTGGGGCAGAACGAACACTGAAGCTTTCTTT.

This clone appeared once. This chain joins TRBV30 and TRBJ2-3; 13 bases match TRBD2. Germline V lookup: CDR1 GTSNPN, CDR2 SVGIG (reference sequence). The CDR3 extends over 13 amino acids. V lost 3 bases, J lost 10 bases, and 4 bases stayed unmatched. CDR3 residues: CAWSPGLAGSQYF. The CDR3 DNA sequence: TGTGCCTGGAGCCCGGGACTAGCGGGGTCGCAGTATTTT.

The chain combines TRBV29-1 with TRBJ2-7; the D gene is possibly TRBD1 (5 bases). This CDR3 is built from 15 residues. Germline V gene data show CDR1 as SQVTM and CDR2 as ANQGSEA. V was shortened by 3 bases and J by 3 bases, with 18 bases between the two germline ends. CDR3: CSVDRRVNQFYEQYF. The CDR3 nucleotides are TGCAGCGTTGATCGCAGGGTCAACCAATTCTACGAGCAGTACTTC.

The V gene is TRBV15, the J gene TRBJ2-7; D ambiguous. Germline values: CDR1 LNHNV, CDR2 YYDKDF (reference sequence). There are 14 residues in the CDR3. Trimming cost V 0 bases and J 2 bases, with 8 bases left between them. In DNA form, the CDR3 reads TGTGCCACCAGCAGAGAGGTACAGACCTACGAGCAGTACTTC. It specifies CATSREVQTYEQYF.

The CDR3 is CASSRTGSANTGELFF. The CDR3 nucleotides are TGTGCCAGCAGCAGAACAGGGAGTGCAAACACCGGGGAGCTGTTTTTT. The chain is built from TRBV5-6 and TRBJ2-2; TRBD1 is a possible D gene (6 bases). This CDR3 contains 16 residues. The V gene's germline CDR1 is SGHDT and CDR2 YYEEEE. V lost 4 bases, J lost 2 bases, and 15 bases lay in between. Supplemented by reference TRBV5-6 and TRBJ2-2, the full variable domain reads DAGVTQSPTHLIKTRGQQVTLRCSPKSGHDTVSWYQQALGQGPQFIFQYYEEEERQRGNFPDRFSGHQFPNYSSELNVNALLLGDSALYLCASSRTGSANTGELFFGEGSRLTVL.

The chain has TRBV4-1 and TRBJ1-3; a possible D gene is TRBD1 (6 bases). The CDR3 sequence is 16 residues long. Trimming removed 4 bases from V and 2 bases from J, with 15 bases in between. CDR1 MGHRA and CDR2 YSYEKL come from the germline V gene. In DNA form, the CDR3 reads TGCGCCAGCAGCCCAAGGGCGTGGGGGCCTGGAAACACCATATATTTT. Translating gives CASSPRAWGPGNTIYF.

V is TRBV4-3 and J is TRBJ1-2; D is unresolved. This CDR3 has 15 residues. V lost 0 bases and J 1 base, leaving 9 bases between the germline ends. Germline lookup yields CDR1 LGHNA and CDR2 YSLEER. CDR3 region: CASSQDEEFNYGYTF. The CDR3 nucleotides read TGCGCCAGCAGCCAAGATGAGGAATTTAACTATGGCTACACCTTC.

The V gene is TRBV4-1, the J gene TRBJ1-4, with D possibly TRBD1 on 5 matching bases. V was pared by 1 base and J by 6 bases, with 18 bases between. Germline V gene sequence: CDR1 MGHRA, CDR2 YSYEKL. This CDR3 is 17 amino acids long. CDR3 loop: CASSQARYSREDEKLFF. CDR3 coding DNA: TGCGCCAGCAGCCAAGCACGCTATTCCAGGGAGGATGAAAAACTGTTTTTT.

The gene calls are TRBV19 and TRBJ2-1; 13 nucleotides align to TRBD2. Germline values: CDR1 LNHDA, CDR2 SQIVND (reference sequence). The CDR3 consists of 17 residues. With V trimmed by 2 bases and J by 5 bases, 6 bases remained unmatched. CDR3 protein: CASSILTSGGAHNEQFF. The CDR3, as DNA: TGTGCCAGTAGTATATTAACTAGCGGGGGGGCTCACAATGAGCAGTTCTTC.